Listed here are 9 T cell receptor beta chains from one sample, sequenced in a study of CD8 T cells in Susac syndrome (dated by TCRdb to about 2019). Receptor libraries were prepared by the immunoSEQ multiplex PCR assay. RNA was extracted using the RNeasy kit, and about 0.45 to 1 ug of the RNA was reverse transcribed with random hexamers. TCRdb trimmed the raw reads at Q25, called clones with MiXCR and kept productive beta chains. Every entry covers one CDR3 protein and lists the most common genes and DNA from its rows. This sample lists approximately 170,000 distinct CDR3 sequences; around 95% were detected once. More than 0.11% of the sample goes to the ten largest clones. The sequenced sample consisted of CD4+ T cells from PBMCs. These TCRs come from a human donor in good health.

Only one count was recorded for this clonotype. The CDR3 region has the DNA TGTGCCAGCAGACCCGAGAGGGGAAATACGCAGTATTTT. It codes for CASRPERGNTQYF. The J gene is TRBJ2-3, the V gene TRBV2; TRBD1 or TRBD2 may be the D gene (5 bases each). Trimming removed 6 bases from V and 7 bases from J, with 14 bases in between. CDR3 size: 13 residues. Germline CDR1 reads SNHLY; CDR2 reads FYNNEI. Together with reference TRBV2 and TRBJ2-3, the CDR3 gives the full variable domain: EPEVTQTPSHQVTQMGQEVILRCVPISNHLYFYWYRQILGQKVEFLVSFYNNEISEKSEIFDDQFSVERPDGSNFTLKIRSTKLEDSAMYFCASRPERGNTQYFGPGTRLTVL.

The V call is TRBV29-1, the J call TRBJ1-1; D remains unclear. The V gene lost 7 bases and the J gene lost 1 base, with 16 bases spanning the gap. Germline V gene data show CDR1 as SQVTM and CDR2 as ANQGSEA. The CDR3 runs 14 residues. The CDR3 sequence: CSGGSMAWNTEAFF. CDR3 nucleotides: TGCAGCGGTGGGAGCATGGCGTGGAACACTGAAGCTTTCTTT.

The chain links TRBV6-5 to TRBJ2-1; D is perhaps TRBD2 (5 bases). Germline V lookup: CDR1 MNHEY, CDR2 SVGAGI. Between the trimmed V and J ends, which lost 0 bases and 9 bases, there was a span of 15 bases. The CDR3 spans 15 residues. CDR3 nucleotides: TGTGCCAGCAGTTACTCGAGTCCTGGAGAGGGTGAGCAGTTCTTC. This gives the protein CASSYSSPGEGEQFF.

The rearrangement joins TRBV27 to TRBJ1-6, with unresolved D. The length of the CDR3 is 14 residues. With 2 bases removed from V and 13 bases from J, the gap between germline ends came to 15 bases. Germline values: CDR1 MNHEY, CDR2 SMNVEV (reference sequence). The DNA for the CDR3 is TGTGCCAGCAGTTTAGGAGGCAGGCGTACCCCCCTCCACTTT. Translated, it gives CASSLGGRRTPLHF.

The genes are TRBV20-1 and TRBJ2-1; D is possibly TRBD1 or TRBD2 (5 bases each). The V and J ends lost 3 bases and 1 base respectively, with 10 bases between them. The CDR3 is made up of 14 amino acids. Germline loops: CDR1 DFQATT, CDR2 SNEGSKA (reference sequence). CDR3 sequence (DNA): TGCAGTGCTAGCCGGGGCCCTTCCTACAATGAGCAGTTCTTC. Amino acids: CSASRGPSYNEQFF.

This clonotype has only one observation. The chain has TRBV6-1 and TRBJ1-1; D not certain. V lost 1 base and J lost 8, with 11 bases in between. Looked up from germline, CDR1 is MNHNS and CDR2 is SASEGT. CDR3 length: 13 amino acids. CDR3 amino acids: CASSEGRLSEAFF. CDR3 DNA sequence: TGTGCCAGCAGTGAAGGTCGACTCTCCGAAGCTTTCTTT.

This sequence joins TRBV29-1 and TRBJ2-5; the D gene is possibly TRBD2 (5 bases). Trimming took 4 bases from V and 4 from J, leaving 13 bases between them. The length of the CDR3 is 13 residues. The germline gives CDR1 SQVTM, CDR2 ANQGSEA. The CDR3 loop is CSVAVTRGETQYF. For the CDR3, the DNA is TGCAGCGTTGCGGTCACCCGGGGAGAGACCCAGTACTTC.

This CDR3 is CASTTSTSGRIHGYTF. DNA of the CDR3: TGTGCCAGCACCACATCAACTTCGGGACGGATCCATGGCTACACCTTC. The V and J genes are TRBV3-1 and TRBJ1-2, with D perhaps matching TRBD1 (5 bases). This CDR3 spans 16 amino acids. Germline lookup yields CDR1 LGHDT and CDR2 YNNKEL (reference sequence). Trimming pared 7 bases from V and 6 bases from J, leaving 24 bases between. The full variable domain, its missing parts supplied by reference TRBV3-1 and TRBJ1-2, is DTAVSQTPKYLVTQMGNDKSIKCEQNLGHDTMYWYKQDSKKFLKIMFSYNNKELIINETVPNRFSPKSPDKAHLNLHINSLELGDSAVYFCASTTSTSGRIHGYTFGSGTRLTVV.

V gene TRBV20-1 combines with J gene TRBJ2-7, with TRBD1 as a possible D gene (6 bases). The CDR3 covers 15 residues. Germline lookup yields CDR1 DFQATT and CDR2 SNEGSKA (reference sequence). Trimming stripped 1 base from V and 2 bases from J, with 15 bases between. The CDR3 DNA reads as TGCAGTGCTAGAGTGCGGACAGCTGCTACCTACGAGCAGTACTTC. As protein: CSARVRTAATYEQYF.